The present T cell receptor beta chain was sequenced within a study of blood T cell repertoires in COVID-19. Study summary: Material from acute and convalescent COVID-19 was sourced from the United States, Italy and Spain. Sample material is recorded as cDNA or gDNA derived from T cells, B-cell-depleted T cells, or PBMCs.

The CDR3 runs to 13 residues. Germline V gene data show CDR1 as SNHLY and CDR2 as FYNNEI. The V end lost 10 bases, the J end lost 3 bases, and 14 bases lay between the germline ends. Original processing notes: Amplifying reference gene primers gave estimates of nucleated cell counts. Here immunoSEQ multiplex PCR was the method, and the copy in TCRdb shows in-frame clones only, minus some. The V and J calls and clone size are taken from that table; D and trimming were inferred from the DNA. The table shows about 150,000 clones, with 87% occurring only once. The sample was peripheral blood. The clonotype was recovered from a man over 45 who had recovered from COVID-19. J is TRBJ2-3 and V is TRBV2; tentatively, D is TRBD1 (6 bases). The CDR3 sequence: CATQGTGTDTQYF. For the CDR3, the DNA is TGTGCCACCCAAGGAACAGGGACAGATACGCAGTATTTT.